The 27 T cell receptor beta chains presented below share a single source sample, sequenced in a study of T cell responses to AZD1222 COVID-19 vaccine. Profiling relied on immunoSEQ multiplex PCR, and the TCRdb table lists in-frame clones only, not all of them. The sample carries roughly 150,000 clones, around 88% recorded once. The sample here was peripheral blood, taken on day 0 of AZD1222 vaccination. The receptors were gathered from an adult in good health.

The V and J genes are TRBV27 and TRBJ1-6, with 8 bases identical to TRBD1. CDR1 is MNHEY and CDR2 is SMNVEV in the germline V gene (reference sequence). The CDR3 is made up of 14 amino acids. The J segment lost 7 bases and the V segment lost 2 bases, leaving 1 base of the junction unmatched. The CDR3 is CASSLQGANSPLHF. As DNA, the CDR3 is TGTGCCAGCAGTTTACAGGGGGCGAATTCACCCCTCCACTTT.

This chain joins TRBV19 and TRBJ1-5; a possible D gene is TRBD1 (5 bases). Trimming cost V 2 bases and J 5 bases, with 7 bases left between them. Germline V CDR1 and CDR2: LNHDA, SQIVND (reference sequence). This CDR3 contains 13 residues. The CDR3 coding sequence is TGTGCCAGTAGTATACAGGGTGATCAGCCCCAGCATTTT. This encodes CASSIQGDQPQHF. Based on the CDR3 plus reference TRBV19 and TRBJ1-5, the full variable domain is DGGITQSPKYLFRKEGQNVTLSCEQNLNHDAMYWYRQDPGQGLRLIYYSQIVNDFQKGDIAEGYSVSREKKESFPLTVTSAQKNPTAFYLCASSIQGDQPQHFGDGTRLSIL.

The chain recombines TRBV6-1 with TRBJ1-5; 7 nucleotides agree with TRBD1. With 5 bases clipped from V and 4 bases from J, the junction kept 5 bases outside the gene matches. This CDR3 is built from 14 residues. Germline V gene sequence: CDR1 MNHNS, CDR2 SASEGT. The CDR3 loop is CASSSGQPNQPQHF. In nucleotides, the CDR3 is TGTGCCAGCAGTTCGGGACAGCCGAATCAGCCCCAGCATTTT.

This chain connects TRBV7-9 to TRBJ1-2, with a possible D match to TRBD1 (5 bases). Germline CDR1 is SEHNR and CDR2 is FQNEAQ (reference sequence). CDR3 size: 15 residues. Trimming shortened V by 1 base and J by 4 bases, and 13 bases separated the two germline ends. The CDR3 nucleotides are TGTGCCAGCAGCTTAGGGCAGGGCTGGAGCTATGGCTACACCTTC. Translation gives CASSLGQGWSYGYTF.

The V gene is TRBV14, the J gene TRBJ2-3, with D unclear. V was shortened by 0 bases and J by 5 bases, with 12 bases between the two germline ends. The CDR3 runs 15 residues. Germline assignment: CDR1 SGHDN and CDR2 FVKESK. The CDR3 coding sequence is TGTGCCAGCAGCCAAGACCGTCAGGAAGGAGATACGCAGTATTTT. It encodes CASSQDRQEGDTQYF.

The V gene is TRBV9, the J gene TRBJ2-3; possible D gene TRBD1, 5 bases. Germline V gene lookup returns CDR1 SGDLS and CDR2 YYNGEE. Trimming cost V 2 bases and J 3 bases, with 10 bases left between them. There are 14 residues in the CDR3. The CDR3 sequence: CASSVLGATDTQYF. In DNA, the CDR3 is TGTGCCAGCAGCGTTCTTGGGGCAACAGATACGCAGTATTTT.

V and J are TRBV15 and TRBJ1-1, with a weak D call TRBD1 (5 bases). Trimming took off 1 base at V and 1 base at J, with 10 bases between the two ends. CDR1 and CDR2 (germline): LNHNV, YYDKDF (reference sequence). The CDR3 totals 15 residues. CDR3 nucleotide sequence: TGTGCCACCAGCAGAGTGGCAGGGCCGAACACTGAAGCTTTCTTT. It encodes CATSRVAGPNTEAFF.

The V gene is TRBV11-3, the J gene TRBJ2-5; perhaps TRBD1 as D (7 bases). With 4 bases removed from V and 7 bases from J, the gap between germline ends came to 22 bases. Germline CDR1 is SGHNT and CDR2 is YENEEA. The CDR3 is made up of 16 amino acids. CDR3 nucleotide sequence: TGTGCCAGCAGCTCCGGCAAACAGGGGCGGGGCGGGACCCAGTACTTC. This translates into CASSSGKQGRGGTQYF.

The chain's CDR3 is CSVLPARAAGVYNEQFF. As DNA, the CDR3 is TGCAGCGTACTACCCGCTCGGGCAGCGGGAGTTTACAATGAGCAGTTCTTC. The chain carries TRBV29-1 and TRBJ2-1; 8 nucleotides match TRBD2. The V and J ends lost 6 bases and 4 bases, in that order; junction bases with no gene match: 17. This CDR3 has 17 residues. Germline CDR1 and CDR2: SQVTM and ANQGSEA.

The chain is built from TRBV4-3 and TRBJ2-1, with 11 bases fitting TRBD2. Germline V gene sequence: CDR1 LGHNA, CDR2 YSLEER. After removal of 2 bases from V and 6 bases from J, the junction contained 3 bases not matched to a gene. The CDR3 length is 15 residues. CDR3 amino acids: CASSQRLAGGNEQFF. The CDR3 nucleotides read TGCGCCAGCAGCCAACGGCTAGCGGGAGGCAATGAGCAGTTCTTC.

This chain uses TRBV4-2 with TRBJ2-3; D uncertain. The CDR3 extends over 12 amino acids. Germline V gene sequence: CDR1 LGHNA, CDR2 YNFKEQ. Deletions cut 1 base from V and 9 bases from J, with 8 bases between. The CDR3 nucleotides are TGTGCCAGCAGCCAAGGCCGCAACACGCAGTATTTT. As protein: CASSQGRNTQYF.

The rearrangement joins TRBV19 to TRBJ2-3; tentative D call: TRBD2 (6 bases). Germline loops: CDR1 LNHDA, CDR2 SQIVND (reference sequence). The CDR3 has 13 amino acids. With 7 bases removed from V and 2 bases from J, the gap between germline ends came to 10 bases. CDR3 residues: CASNGGLTDTQYF. DNA for the CDR3: TGTGCCAGTAATGGAGGGCTCACAGATACGCAGTATTTT.

The chain couples TRBV7-9 to TRBJ1-6; D call uncertain. Germline assignment: CDR1 SEHNR and CDR2 FQNEAQ (reference sequence). This CDR3 region has 15 residues. V lost 5 bases to trimming and J lost 0 bases, with 8 bases between them. CDR3 in amino acids: CASSPGSSYNSPLHF. Written as DNA, the CDR3 is TGTGCCAGCAGCCCCGGCAGCTCCTATAATTCACCCCTCCACTTT.

The CDR3 bases are TGTGCCAGCAGCCTAAACCCCCGGGACAGGGTCAGCGGGAGAAGCTACAATGAGCAGTTCTTC. Translation gives CASSLNPRDRVSGRSYNEQFF. The chain links TRBV3-1 (or the pseudogene TRBV3-2) to TRBJ2-1; possible D gene TRBD1, 9 bases. V lost 4 bases and J lost 3, with 31 bases in between. Germline V lookup: CDR1 LGHDT, CDR2 YNNKEL (reference sequence). This CDR3 spans 21 amino acids.

V usage is TRBV18 and J usage is TRBJ2-5; possibly TRBD1 for D (5 bases). The CDR3 sequence is 13 residues long. Per the germline V gene, CDR1 is KGHSH and CDR2 is LQKENI. With 6 bases removed from V and 5 bases from J, the gap between germline ends came to 13 bases. The CDR3 sequence is CASSPLGRETQYF. The DNA of the CDR3 is TGTGCCAGCTCTCCCCTGGGGCGGGAGACCCAGTACTTC.

The chain is built from TRBV29-1 and TRBJ2-7; D unclear. The CDR3 consists of 13 residues. Trimming took off 2 bases at V and 4 bases at J, with 12 bases between the two ends. In germline, CDR1 is SQVTM, CDR2 ANQGSEA. CDR3 nucleotides: TGCAGCGTTGAAACGGCGGTTCGGTACGAGCAGTACTTC. This encodes CSVETAVRYEQYF.

The CDR3 spells CSVVVMNTEAFF. CDR3 bases: TGCAGCGTAGTGGTCATGAACACTGAAGCTTTCTTT. The chain recombines TRBV29-1 with TRBJ1-1; D not resolved. The V end lost 6 bases, the J end lost 0 bases, and 8 bases lay between the germline ends. The germline CDR1 and CDR2 sequences are SQVTM and ANQGSEA. The CDR3 length is 12 residues.

This sequence joins TRBV7-9 and TRBJ2-7; D gene ambiguous. Germline lookup yields CDR1 SEHNR and CDR2 FQNEAQ (reference sequence). V was pared by 2 bases and J by 0 bases, with 8 bases between. The CDR3 is 14 amino acids. Here the CDR3 reads CASSLTESSYEQYF. The CDR3 region has the DNA TGTGCCAGCAGCTTAACCGAGAGCTCCTACGAGCAGTACTTC.

This clone was seen a single time. The rearrangement links TRBV6-6 to TRBJ1-3, with D maybe TRBD1 (5 bases). V was trimmed by 5 bases and J by 2 bases, leaving 7 bases between them. The CDR3 extends over 13 amino acids. Germline-derived CDR1 and CDR2 are MNHNY and SVGAGI (reference sequence). CDR3 in amino acids: CASSLQAGNTIYF. DNA of the CDR3: TGTGCCAGCAGTCTACAGGCTGGAAACACCATATATTTT.

The CDR3 reads CASRRVGNQPQHF. The CDR3 bases are TGTGCCAGCCGCAGGGTTGGCAATCAGCCCCAGCATTTT. The chain combines TRBV5-8 with TRBJ1-5; maybe TRBD1 (5 bases). The germline V gene encodes CDR1 SGHTS and CDR2 YDEGEE. Trimming took off 7 bases at V and 2 bases at J, with 10 bases between the two ends. CDR3 length equals 13 residues.

The chain is built from TRBV3-1 (or the pseudogene TRBV3-2) and TRBJ1-4; 9 bases match TRBD1. Germline CDR1 and CDR2: LGHDT and YNNKEL (reference sequence). Losses at the gene ends were 4 bases for V and 15 bases for J; bases not matched to a gene: 12. The CDR3 totals 14 residues. CDR3 bases: TGTGCCAGCAGCCCGGGACAGGGTTTTTTGGGGGTGTTTTTT. Its translation is CASSPGQGFLGVFF.

The CDR3 sequence is CASSWSSPSEAFF. CDR3 DNA sequence: TGTGCCAGCAGTTGGTCGAGTCCTTCTGAAGCTTTCTTT. The chain has TRBV12-3 or TRBV12-4 and TRBJ1-1; D unresolved. Deletions cut 4 bases from V and 6 bases from J, with 12 bases between. This CDR3 is built from 13 residues.

The V and J genes are TRBV7-2 and TRBJ1-3; D is uncertain. This CDR3 comprises 14 residues. The germline gives CDR1 SGHTA, CDR2 FQGNSA. Trimming pared 6 bases from V and 0 bases from J, leaving 9 bases between. In DNA form, the CDR3 reads TGTGCCAGCAGTCCTTGGGGCTCTGGAAACACCATATATTTT. Protein sequence: CASSPWGSGNTIYF.

V and J are TRBV7-8 and TRBJ2-3; D not certain. The germline CDR1 and CDR2 sequences are SGHVS and FQNEAQ. V dropped 5 bases and J dropped 4 bases, with 10 bases sitting between them. There are 13 residues in the CDR3. CDR3 in DNA: TGTGCCAGCAGCCCTCTCCTAGCAGATACGCAGTATTTT. Translated, it gives CASSPLLADTQYF.

CDR3 nucleotides: TGTGCCATCAGTCACCCGGGACTCACCGCTAATGAGCAGTTCTTC. Amino acids: CAISHPGLTANEQFF. This sequence joins TRBV10-3 and TRBJ2-1; a weak D match, TRBD2 (6 bases). Germline CDR1 and CDR2: ENHRY and SYGVKD. The CDR3 extends over 15 amino acids. V shed 5 bases and J shed 7 bases, with 18 bases lying between them.

The chain couples TRBV4-1 to TRBJ2-7; 7 bases are a match to TRBD2. The CDR3 contains 15 residues. From germline, CDR1 is MGHRA and CDR2 YSYEKL. V was pared by 0 bases and J by 2 bases, with 4 bases of the junction left unmatched. This chain's CDR3 is CASSQEVGGAYEQYF. The CDR3 DNA follows: TGCGCCAGCAGCCAAGAGGTGGGAGGGGCCTACGAGCAGTACTTC.

The V gene is TRBV6-5, the J gene TRBJ1-1; D unresolved. V dropped 3 bases and J dropped 4 bases, with 15 bases sitting between them. Germline lookup yields CDR1 MNHEY and CDR2 SVGAGI. This CDR3 contains 15 residues. CDR3 in DNA: TGTGCCAGCAGTTATCCCACGGACTCGATCACTGAAGCTTTCTTT. It yields the protein CASSYPTDSITEAFF.